The next 32 T cell receptor beta chains were all read from a single sample in a study of identical twins. TCRdb analysed the 5' RACE reads with MiXCR anew, one entry per CDR3 protein. The data contain around 670,000 distinct CDR3 sequences, around 6% of them singletons. Material: naive T cells sorted from blood. These receptors were collected from a man younger than 30 in good health.

This clonotype came up many times. The rearrangement links TRBV12-5 to TRBJ1-1; D gene unclear. CDR1 is LGHNT, CDR2 FRNRAP, per germline. CDR3 length: 13 residues. V gave up 1 base and J gave up 3 bases, with 6 bases separating them. In nucleotides, the CDR3 is TGTGCTAGTGGTTTGGGACGGGACACTGAAGCTTTCTTT. Its protein product is CASGLGRDTEAFF.

The sample holds many counts of this clonotype. This chain joins TRBV4-1 and TRBJ2-5, with 13 bases fitting TRBD2. CDR3 length: 18 residues. The germline V gene encodes CDR1 MGHRA and CDR2 YSYEKL. Trimming cost V 1 base and J 2 bases; bases outside gene matches: 7. The CDR3 loop is CASSQGWTSGSRQETQYF. The CDR3 region has the DNA TGCGCCAGCAGCCAAGGTTGGACTAGCGGGAGTCGTCAAGAGACCCAGTACTTC.

This clonotype was recorded many times. This rearrangement joins TRBV11-2 to TRBJ2-1, with D possibly being TRBD2 (5 bases). The germline CDR1 and CDR2 sequences are SGHAT and FQNNGV. Trimming shortened V by 5 bases and J by 1 base, and 9 bases separated the two germline ends. The CDR3 is made up of 14 amino acids. The CDR3: CASSRGLSYNEQFF. As DNA, the CDR3 is TGTGCCAGCAGCCGTGGACTGTCCTACAATGAGCAGTTCTTC. Complete variable domain (other parts from reference TRBV11-2 and TRBJ2-1): EAGVAQSPRYKIIEKRQSVAFWCNPISGHATLYWYQQILGQGPKLLIQFQNNGVVDDSQLPKDRFSAERLKGVDSTLKIQPAKLEDSAVYLCASSRGLSYNEQFFGPGTRLTVL.

This clonotype has ten or more counts. The chain has TRBV29-1 and TRBJ1-1, with D maybe TRBD1 (6 bases). Trimming pared 3 bases from V and 5 bases from J, leaving 10 bases between. The CDR3 covers 12 residues. Germline CDR1 is SQVTM and CDR2 is ANQGSEA. The CDR3 is CSVEQQGTEAFF. CDR3 bases: TGCAGCGTTGAGCAACAGGGTACTGAAGCTTTCTTT.

This clonotype turned up a few times. The J gene is TRBJ2-1, the V gene TRBV30; either TRBD1 or TRBD2 may supply D (5 bases each). This CDR3 spans 17 amino acids. Germline CDR1 reads GTSNPN; CDR2 reads SVGIG (reference sequence). V lost 0 bases to trimming and J lost 3 bases, with 18 bases between them. CDR3 in DNA: TGTGCCTGGAGTGTAGCGTTGGGACGGAAAATCTACAATGAGCAGTTCTTC. Translated, it gives CAWSVALGRKIYNEQFF.

This clonotype has just a few counts. V is TRBV12-3 or TRBV12-4 and J is TRBJ1-5; D unresolved. The V and J ends lost 8 bases and 4 bases respectively, with 15 bases between them. CDR3 length: 14 amino acids. The CDR3 DNA is TGTGCCAGCTCTAGGGTAGCCCCAAATCAGCCCCAGCATTTT. This translates into CASSRVAPNQPQHF.

This clonotype appeared many times. The chain combines TRBV20-1 with TRBJ2-3; 11 bases are a match to TRBD2. Trimming removed 6 bases from V and 4 bases from J; junction bases left unmatched: 9. Germline loops: CDR1 DFQATT, CDR2 SNEGSKA (reference sequence). This CDR3 has 15 amino acids. The CDR3 sequence is CSAQGSSGRPDTQYF. The CDR3 DNA sequence: TGCAGTGCCCAGGGATCTAGCGGGAGGCCAGATACGCAGTATTTT.

The chain links TRBV20-1 to TRBJ2-5; 12 bases match TRBD2. Trimming at V came to 5 bases and at J to 5 bases, leaving 6 bases not matched to a gene. The CDR3 length is 14 residues. Germline lookup yields CDR1 DFQATT and CDR2 SNEGSKA (reference sequence). The CDR3 is CSASSGRAQETQYF. The CDR3 DNA sequence: TGCAGTGCTTCTAGCGGGAGGGCCCAGGAGACCCAGTACTTC.

The table lists this clonotype with many counts. V gene TRBV24-1 combines with J gene TRBJ1-5; D might be TRBD1 (5 bases). Germline V gives CDR1 KGHDR, CDR2 SFDVKD. The CDR3 runs 14 residues. V lost 4 bases, J lost 4 bases, and 10 bases lay in between. CDR3: CATSDPGTNQPQHF. DNA for the CDR3: TGTGCCACCAGTGACCCGGGGACGAATCAGCCCCAGCATTTT.

This clonotype appeared many times. The chain uses TRBV12-3 or TRBV12-4 and TRBJ1-2; D gene ambiguous. The CDR3 has 18 residues. Trimming cost V 2 bases and J 0 bases, with 19 bases left between them. CDR3 region: CASSLNRPAPQTNYGYTF. The DNA of the CDR3 is TGTGCCAGCAGTTTAAATAGGCCAGCACCTCAAACTAACTATGGCTACACCTTC.

There are a few counts of this clonotype. The chain combines TRBV5-1 with TRBJ2-7; 8 bases align to TRBD1. There are 16 residues in the CDR3. Germline V lookup: CDR1 SGHRS, CDR2 YFSETQ. Losses at the gene ends were 5 bases for V and 0 bases for J; bases not matched to a gene: 10. The chain's CDR3 is CASRSGQGASSYEQYF. CDR3 DNA: TGCGCCAGCAGGTCGGGGCAGGGGGCTAGCTCCTACGAGCAGTACTTC.

This clonotype was recorded many times. The CDR3 here is CASSEGQSDTQYF. In nucleotides, the CDR3 is TGTGCCAGCAGCGAGGGACAGTCCGATACGCAGTATTTT. This sequence joins TRBV7-7 and TRBJ2-3, with 7 positions matching TRBD1. This CDR3 spans 13 amino acids. Trimming removed 5 bases from V and 6 bases from J; junction bases left unmatched: 5. Germline CDR1 is SSHAT and CDR2 is FNYEAQ (reference sequence).

There are many counts of this clonotype. This chain uses TRBV6-1 with TRBJ1-1, with D hard to call. The CDR3 runs 15 residues. Deletions cut 7 bases from V and 0 bases from J, with 15 bases between. Germline CDR1 and CDR2: MNHNS and SASEGT. The CDR3 nucleotides read TGTGCCAGCAAAGAACAGAGACGCATGAACACTGAAGCTTTCTTT. It codes for CASKEQRRMNTEAFF.

The rearrangement uses TRBV6-2 or TRBV6-3 and TRBJ1-1; 7 bases fit TRBD1. Per the germline V gene, CDR1 is MNHEY and CDR2 is SVGEGT. CDR3 length: 15 amino acids. Trimming took 3 bases from V and 2 from J; bases not matched to a gene: 6. CDR3 protein: CASSYWRQGNTEAFF. For the CDR3, the DNA is TGTGCCAGCAGTTATTGGAGACAGGGAAACACTGAAGCTTTCTTT.

This clonotype was observed a handful of times. V is TRBV7-2 and J is TRBJ1-2; D is uncertain. The V gene's germline CDR1 is SGHTA and CDR2 FQGNSA. The CDR3 covers 15 residues. Trimming cost V 4 bases and J 4 bases, with 16 bases left between them. CDR3 nucleotide sequence: TGTGCCAGCAGCTGGGTGGGGAGGGAATCCTATGGCTACACCTTC. Amino acid sequence: CASSWVGRESYGYTF.

This clonotype was observed many times. The chain uses TRBV12-3 or TRBV12-4 and TRBJ2-1, with TRBD1 as a possible D gene (5 bases). V dropped 6 bases and J dropped 10 bases, with 16 bases sitting between them. The CDR3 is 13 amino acids. CDR3 amino acids: CASRTDGPGEQFF. In DNA, the CDR3 is TGTGCCAGCAGGACCGACGGGCCAGGGGAGCAGTTCTTC.

The chain joins TRBV6-5 to TRBJ2-5; D unclear. From germline, CDR1 is MNHEY and CDR2 SVGAGI. V lost 0 bases, J lost 5 bases, and 10 bases lay in between. This CDR3 has 14 amino acids. The CDR3 reads CASSYSMVGETQYF. CDR3 nucleotide sequence: TGTGCCAGCAGTTACTCGATGGTTGGGGAGACCCAGTACTTC.

The genes are TRBV5-1 and TRBJ1-2; 9 nucleotides align to TRBD1. The junction had 15 bases not matched to a gene; V was cut back by 5 bases and J by 4 bases. CDR1 and CDR2 (germline): SGHRS, YFSETQ. The CDR3 loop spans 17 amino acids. The CDR3 reads CASSFEFPGQGSYGYTF. CDR3 nucleotides: TGCGCCAGCAGTTTCGAGTTCCCGGGACAGGGATCCTATGGCTACACCTTC.

There are many counts of this clonotype. This sequence joins TRBV4-2 and TRBJ2-7; unclear D gene. V was pared by 3 bases and J by 7 bases, with 19 bases between. The CDR3 extends over 15 amino acids. Germline V gene sequence: CDR1 LGHNA, CDR2 YNFKEQ. Here the CDR3 DNA reads TGTGCCAGCAGCCAGTCGGTGTCCGCGCCAGCGGAGCAGTACTTC. Translation gives CASSQSVSAPAEQYF.

This clonotype showed up many times. The chain joins TRBV20-1 to TRBJ2-5; either TRBD1 or TRBD2 may supply D (6 bases each). Trimming took 6 bases from V and 4 from J, leaving 18 bases between them. Germline assignment: CDR1 DFQATT and CDR2 SNEGSKA (reference sequence). The CDR3 runs to 14 residues. The CDR3 sequence is CSAIGPGAGETQYF. In nucleotides, the CDR3 is TGCAGTGCAATAGGTCCGGGGGCGGGAGAGACCCAGTACTTC.

This clonotype was seen many times. The rearrangement links TRBV29-1 to TRBJ2-3; 11 bases match TRBD2. CDR1 is SQVTM and CDR2 is ANQGSEA in the germline V gene. This CDR3 comprises 15 residues. Trimming cost V 3 bases and J 5 bases; bases outside gene matches: 7. The CDR3: CSVDSSGRAQDTQYF. For the CDR3, the DNA is TGCAGCGTTGATAGTAGCGGGAGGGCCCAAGATACGCAGTATTTT.

This clonotype was counted many times. The CDR3 protein is CASSFGGSGGETQYF. The CDR3 DNA is TGCGCCAGCAGCTTTGGTGGTTCAGGTGGAGAGACCCAGTACTTC. V and J are TRBV5-1 and TRBJ2-5, with D unclear. Trimming took off 2 bases at V and 4 bases at J, with 15 bases between the two ends. The length of the CDR3 is 15 residues. Per the germline V gene, CDR1 is SGHRS and CDR2 is YFSETQ. Supplemented by reference TRBV5-1 and TRBJ2-5, the full variable domain reads KAGVTQTPRYLIKTRGQQVTLSCSPISGHRSVSWYQQTPGQGLQFLFEYFSETQRNKGNFPGRFSGRQFSNSRSEMNVSTLELGDSALYLCASSFGGSGGETQYFGPGTRLLVL.

The chain uses TRBV29-1 and TRBJ2-3; the D gene is possibly TRBD1 (6 bases). Trimming shortened V by 6 bases and J by 6 bases, and 13 bases separated the two germline ends. This CDR3 is built from 12 residues. The germline CDR1 and CDR2 sequences are SQVTM and ANQGSEA. The CDR3 reads CSVRAQGDTQYF. As DNA, the CDR3 is TGCAGCGTGAGGGCCCAGGGGGATACGCAGTATTTT.

The table lists this clonotype with a few counts. The chain uses TRBV20-1 and TRBJ2-7; D not resolved. Germline CDR1 DFQATT, CDR2 SNEGSKA (reference sequence). The V and J ends lost 3 bases and 4 bases respectively, with 16 bases between them. CDR3 length: 14 residues. CDR3 amino acids: CSARTTYTNYEQYF. Here the CDR3 DNA reads TGCAGTGCTAGGACGACCTACACCAATTACGAGCAGTACTTC.

Only a few counts were recorded for this clonotype. V and J are TRBV20-1 and TRBJ2-5; D not certain. The CDR3 runs 12 residues. Trimming pared 1 base from V and 8 bases from J, leaving 11 bases between. The germline V gene has CDR1 DFQATT and CDR2 SNEGSKA (reference sequence). CDR3 nucleotide sequence: TGCAGTGCTAGAGCAAGCAGGAGAACCCAGTACTTC. It specifies CSARASRRTQYF.

The V and J genes are TRBV27 and TRBJ2-1; TRBD2 matches 7 bases. The germline V gene has CDR1 MNHEY and CDR2 SMNVEV (reference sequence). The CDR3 spans 15 residues. Trimming took 5 bases from V and 4 from J; bases not matched to a gene: 8. CDR3 amino acids: CASSPRETIYNEQFF. CDR3 DNA: TGTGCCAGCAGTCCGCGGGAGACCATATACAATGAGCAGTTCTTC.

Of note for this clonotype: This may arise from a read error, as a much more abundant clone is one base away. The CDR3 carries no conserved terminal phenylalanine or tryptophan, so it likely arises from a read error. The rearrangement joins TRBV12-3 or TRBV12-4 to TRBJ2-7; 8 bases map to TRBD2. V shed 3 bases and J 5 bases; nucleotides not matched to a gene: 9. The CDR3 has 15 amino acids. The CDR3 DNA reads as TGTGCCAGCAGTTTGGCGGGAGGCCTTTTCGACGAGCAGTACTGC. This encodes CASSLAGGLFDEQYC.

This clonotype was recorded at least ten times. V and J are TRBV6-2 or TRBV6-3 and TRBJ2-2, with 7 nucleotides matching TRBD2. CDR1 is MNHEY and CDR2 is SVGEGT in the germline V gene. The CDR3 is 13 residues long. J was trimmed by 8 bases and V by 7 bases; bases with no gene match: 7. The CDR3 DNA reads as TGTGCCAGCACCCTCGAGGGACTAGGGGAGCTGTTTTTT. This gives the protein CASTLEGLGELFF.

This clonotype has ten or more counts. The chain links TRBV27 to TRBJ2-1, with D unclear. CDR1 MNHEY and CDR2 SMNVEV come from the germline V gene (reference sequence). The CDR3 loop spans 13 amino acids. V was pared by 6 bases and J by 5 bases, with 11 bases between. This CDR3 reads CASSRYRDNEQFF. The CDR3 region has the DNA TGTGCCAGCAGCCGGTACCGGGACAATGAGCAGTTCTTC.

This rearrangement joins TRBV7-2 to TRBJ2-3, with TRBD2 matching over 8 bases. The CDR3 covers 16 residues. CDR1 and CDR2 from the germline V gene are SGHTA and FQGNSA. The ends lost 7 bases at V and 2 bases at J; junction bases unmatched: 11. The CDR3 DNA is TGTGCCAGCACCCCTCCCGGACTAGCCTCCACAGATACGCAGTATTTT. Protein: CASTPPGLASTDTQYF.

This clonotype was seen a handful of times. The V gene is TRBV25-1, the J gene TRBJ2-7; D is uncertain. Trimming shortened V by 2 bases and J by 5 bases, and 10 bases separated the two germline ends. Germline CDR1 is MGHDK and CDR2 is SYGVNS. The CDR3 runs to 13 residues. This CDR3 is CASSERMADEQYV. DNA of the CDR3: TGTGCCAGCAGTGAACGAATGGCGGACGAGCAGTACGTC.

This clonotype was picked up one time. This chain connects TRBV4-3 to TRBJ2-5; TRBD1 matches at 7 bases. Germline CDR1 and CDR2: LGHNA and YSLEER. The CDR3 loop spans 17 amino acids. With V trimmed by 0 bases and J by 10 bases, 17 bases remained unmatched. The CDR3, as DNA: TGCGCCAGCAGCCAAGATCTGGGGACAGTCCTGTTAGAGGGCCAGTACTTC. Translated, it gives CASSQDLGTVLLEGQYF.